The clone carrying this TCR beta chain was recorded many times. What it binds is unknown. The data stem from a study of response to subunit inactivated influenza vaccine. The CDR3 consists of 16 residues. Trimming removed 0 bases from V and 6 bases from J; junction bases left unmatched: 9. Germline CDR1 reads MGHRA; CDR2 reads YSYEKL. TCRdb itself ran the RT-PCR reads through MiXCR, one entry per CDR3 protein. Counted here are approximately 230,000 distinct CDR3 sequences, 9.5% to 15% occurring once; the ten biggest clones make up about 8%. General study points: Each seasonal flu vaccination may recruit only limited new T cells, authors suggested.

This material consisted of non-naive T cells sorted from PBMCs, taken 14 to 15 days before vaccination. This chain connects TRBV4-1 to TRBJ1-1, with 8 bases matching TRBD1. The source is a man aged 45-65 years who received an inactivated influenza vaccine. CDR3: CASSQDSQGVGAEAFF. CDR3 nucleotides: TGCGCCAGCAGCCAAGATTCACAGGGGGTCGGAGCTGAAGCTTTCTTT.